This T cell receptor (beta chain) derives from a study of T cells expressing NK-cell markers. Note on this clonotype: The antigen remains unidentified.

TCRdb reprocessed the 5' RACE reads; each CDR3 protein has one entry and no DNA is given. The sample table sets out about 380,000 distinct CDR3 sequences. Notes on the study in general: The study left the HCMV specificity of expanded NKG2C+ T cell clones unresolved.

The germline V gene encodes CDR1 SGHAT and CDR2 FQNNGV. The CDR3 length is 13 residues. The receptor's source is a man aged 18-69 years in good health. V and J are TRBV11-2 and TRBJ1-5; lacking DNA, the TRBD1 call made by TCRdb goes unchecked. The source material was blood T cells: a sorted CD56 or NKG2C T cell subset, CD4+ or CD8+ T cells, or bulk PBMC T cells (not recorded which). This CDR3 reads CASSRDRHRPQHF.